Below are 19 T cell receptor beta chains sequenced from a single sample in a study of response to subunit inactivated influenza vaccine. TCRdb analysed the RT-PCR reads with MiXCR anew, one entry per CDR3 protein. This table has 150,000 to 200,000 distinct CDR3 sequences, approximately 12% appearing once. This sample also belongs to another study, concerning T cells expressing NK-cell markers. That paper notes: 5'RACE template switching with UMIs produced the TCR beta cDNA.

Material: CD8+ T cells sorted from PBMCs, obtained approximately 12 days after vaccination. The receptors come from a man aged 45 to 65 who received an inactivated influenza vaccine.

J is TRBJ1-6 and V is TRBV7-9; 7 bases map to TRBD1. This CDR3 is 15 amino acids long. CDR1 is SEHNR, CDR2 FQNEAQ, per germline (reference sequence). Trimming at V came to 5 bases and at J to 10 bases, leaving 11 bases not matched to a gene. Here the CDR3 DNA reads TGTGCCAGCAGCAGAGCCGGGACAGTCGAGTCACCCCTCCACTTT. Protein product: CASSRAGTVESPLHF.

This clonotype was seen more than once but under ten times. The chain couples TRBV28 to TRBJ2-3, with D perhaps given as TRBD1 or TRBD2 (5 bases each). The CDR3 runs to 16 residues. V lost 3 bases and J 4 bases, leaving 17 bases between the germline ends. The germline V gene has CDR1 MDHEN and CDR2 SYDVKM. CDR3 amino acids: CASSLHEGIWPDTQYF. The CDR3 region has the DNA TGTGCCAGCAGTTTGCATGAGGGGATATGGCCAGATACGCAGTATTTT.

This clonotype has a count of ten or more. The rearrangement links TRBV27 to TRBJ2-1; the D is unclear. CDR1 is MNHEY and CDR2 is SMNVEV in the germline V gene (reference sequence). V was cut by 6 bases and J by 5 bases, with 5 bases left in between. The CDR3 runs to 11 residues. CDR3 nucleotide sequence: TGTGCCAGCAGGAAAAACAATGAGCAGTTCTTC. It translates to CASRKNNEQFF.

This clonotype was counted a few times. The V gene is TRBV20-1, the J gene TRBJ2-1; D is perhaps TRBD2 (7 bases). From germline, CDR1 is DFQATT and CDR2 SNEGSKA (reference sequence). The ends were cut back, 6 bases at V and 4 bases at J, with 19 bases in the middle. This CDR3 is 15 amino acids long. The chain's CDR3 is CSAPQGGGVYNEQFF. For the CDR3, the DNA is TGCAGTGCCCCACAGGGAGGGGGGGTATACAATGAGCAGTTCTTC.

At least ten counts were recorded for this clonotype. The chain recombines TRBV7-2 with TRBJ2-7, with 10 bases aligning to TRBD1. Losses at the gene ends were 3 bases for V and 6 bases for J; bases not matched to a gene: 8. From germline, CDR1 is SGHTA and CDR2 FQGNSA. The CDR3 has 15 residues. The CDR3 region is CASSFFTGTGVEQYF. CDR3 DNA sequence: TGTGCCAGCAGCTTCTTTACCGGGACAGGGGTCGAGCAGTACTTC.

This clonotype came up a few times. V is TRBV6-5 and J is TRBJ2-7, with D maybe TRBD1 (5 bases). The germline V gene encodes CDR1 MNHEY and CDR2 SVGAGI. V lost 2 bases to trimming and J lost 7 bases, with 12 bases between them. This CDR3 spans 13 amino acids. CDR3 in DNA: TGTGCCAGCAGTTACCGGGCAGGGAAAGAGCAGTACTTC. It codes for CASSYRAGKEQYF.

This clonotype was counted ten times or more. V gene TRBV3-1 combines with J gene TRBJ2-7; D gene ambiguous. V lost 1 base to trimming and J lost 2 bases, with 9 bases between them. This CDR3 contains 14 residues. Germline V CDR1 and CDR2: LGHDT, YNNKEL (reference sequence). The CDR3 nucleotides are TGTGCCAGCAGCCAAGTCTTAGCCCCCTACGAGCAGTACTTC. This encodes CASSQVLAPYEQYF.

The rearrangement joins TRBV13 to TRBJ2-7; D is uncertain. The CDR3 runs to 14 residues. Looked up from germline, CDR1 is PRHDT and CDR2 is FYEKMQ (reference sequence). V was clipped by 0 bases and J by 3 bases, with 9 bases between them. CDR3 protein: CASSLGIGFYEQYF. The CDR3 nucleotides read TGTGCCAGCAGCTTAGGCATTGGGTTCTACGAGCAGTACTTC.

As DNA, the CDR3 is TGCGCCAGCAGCCAAGGGACTTCTTCCCGCACAGATACGCAGTATTTT. Translation: CASSQGTSSRTDTQYF. The chain is built from TRBV5-1 and TRBJ2-3; maybe TRBD2 (6 bases). The CDR3 loop spans 16 amino acids. Trimming left V 4 bases short and J 1 base short, with 16 bases between. Germline lookup yields CDR1 SGHRS and CDR2 YFSETQ.

This clonotype was picked up many times. J is TRBJ1-1 and V is TRBV29-1, with D maybe TRBD1 (5 bases). This CDR3 spans 11 amino acids. Per the germline V gene, CDR1 is SQVTM and CDR2 is ANQGSEA. Trimming pared 7 bases from V and 6 bases from J, leaving 12 bases between. The CDR3 DNA is TGCAGCGCGGTGATGGGGGCTGAAGCTTTCTTT. This codes for CSAVMGAEAFF.

This clonotype appeared many times. V usage is TRBV11-2 and J usage is TRBJ2-1, with D possibly called TRBD1 or TRBD2 (5 bases each). The CDR3 has 15 amino acids. Germline V gene sequence: CDR1 SGHAT, CDR2 FQNNGV. Trimming left V 1 base short and J 3 bases short, with 10 bases between. The CDR3 loop reads CASSLAGTVYNEQFF. CDR3 sequence (DNA): TGTGCCAGCAGCTTAGCTGGGACGGTCTACAATGAGCAGTTCTTC.

This clonotype has just a few counts. The chain is built from TRBV11-2 and TRBJ2-5; 8 bases line up with TRBD1. Germline CDR1 and CDR2: SGHAT and FQNNGV. V shed 2 bases and J 4 bases; nucleotides not matched to a gene: 6. The CDR3 contains 15 residues. CDR3 sequence (DNA): TGTGCCAGCAGCTTAAGCTCCACAGGGGGAGAGACCCAGTACTTC. Its protein product is CASSLSSTGGETQYF.

This clonotype was observed a few times. This chain links TRBV27 with TRBJ2-2; TRBD2 matches at 9 bases. The junction had 8 bases not matched to a gene; V was cut back by 2 bases and J by 7 bases. This CDR3 comprises 16 residues. The germline CDR1 and CDR2 sequences are MNHEY and SMNVEV (reference sequence). This chain's CDR3 is CASSLIAGDAGGELFF. The CDR3 DNA is TGTGCCAGCAGTTTAATAGCGGGAGACGCGGGCGGGGAGCTGTTTTTT.

The chain recombines TRBV5-6 with TRBJ1-2; 8 bases match TRBD1. The germline CDR1 and CDR2 sequences are SGHDT and YYEEEE. Losses at the gene ends were 4 bases for V and 5 bases for J; bases not matched to a gene: 10. This CDR3 has 15 residues. In DNA form, the CDR3 reads TGTGCCAGCAGCGACTCGGGACAGGCCCTATATGGCTACACCTTC. Its translation is CASSDSGQALYGYTF.

This clonotype was detected ten times or more. The chain employs TRBV4-3 and TRBJ2-2; D is possibly TRBD2 (6 bases). V gave up 0 bases and J gave up 4 bases, with 15 bases separating them. The germline gives CDR1 LGHNA, CDR2 YSLEER. This CDR3 spans 17 amino acids. The CDR3 nucleotides read TGCGCCAGCAGCCAAGAGGTGGACTACTCGGGCACCGGGGAGCTGTTTTTT. Translating gives CASSQEVDYSGTGELFF.

This clonotype was observed many times. The chain has TRBV6-5 and TRBJ2-2; a possible D gene is TRBD2 (5 bases). Germline CDR1 MNHEY, CDR2 SVGAGI. CDR3 size: 17 residues. V dropped 0 bases and J dropped 2 bases, with 13 bases sitting between them. Here the CDR3 DNA reads TGTGCCAGCAGTTACTCGATAATGGGAGTTAACACCGGGGAGCTGTTTTTT. It encodes CASSYSIMGVNTGELFF.

This clonotype has just a few counts. The rearrangement uses TRBV12-5 and TRBJ2-1; D gene ambiguous. The germline V gene encodes CDR1 LGHNT and CDR2 FRNRAP. The germline V and J ends were trimmed by 5 bases and 5 bases, with 7 bases remaining between them. There are 12 residues in the CDR3. The CDR3 sequence: CASGAHDNEQFF. In DNA, the CDR3 is TGTGCTAGTGGTGCCCATGACAATGAGCAGTTCTTC.

V and J are TRBV4-1 and TRBJ1-1; no clear D gene. The CDR3 consists of 13 residues. Per germline, CDR1 MGHRA and CDR2 YSYEKL. V was shortened by 5 bases and J by 0 bases, with 7 bases between the two germline ends. The CDR3 DNA sequence: TGCGCCAGCAGCTCCTCAGTGAACACTGAAGCTTTCTTT. As protein: CASSSSVNTEAFF.

This rearrangement joins TRBV7-3 to TRBJ2-7; D perhaps matches TRBD1 (6 bases). The germline gives CDR1 SGHTA, CDR2 FQGTGA. V dropped 0 bases and J dropped 4 bases, with 10 bases sitting between them. This CDR3 is built from 14 residues. CDR3 amino acids: CASSLTSTGYEQYF. The CDR3 region has the DNA TGTGCCAGCAGCTTAACCTCAACAGGGTACGAGCAGTACTTC.